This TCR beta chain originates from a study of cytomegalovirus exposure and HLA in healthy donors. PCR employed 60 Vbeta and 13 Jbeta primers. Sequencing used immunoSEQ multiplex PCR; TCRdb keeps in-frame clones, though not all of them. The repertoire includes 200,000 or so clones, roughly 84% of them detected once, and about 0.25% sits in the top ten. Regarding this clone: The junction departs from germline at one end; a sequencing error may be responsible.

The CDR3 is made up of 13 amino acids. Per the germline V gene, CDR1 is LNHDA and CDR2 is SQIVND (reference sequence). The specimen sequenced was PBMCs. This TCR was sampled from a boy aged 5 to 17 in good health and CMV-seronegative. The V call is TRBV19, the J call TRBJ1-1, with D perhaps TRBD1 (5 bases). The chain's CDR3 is CANSYSRDTEAFF. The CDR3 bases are TGTGCCAATAGTTATTCCAGGGACACTGAAGCTTTCTTT.